The TCR beta chain under discussion was sequenced for a study of shared clonotypes between healthy human individuals. Study-level information: A donor's plate count was three for CD4 naive and three for CD4 memory; CD8 naive had two and CD8 memory one.

The count of this clone is one. Its matching antigen is unknown. Findings of the study overall: Donors were few, which limited the genetic and exposure-history diversity represented. Clonotype sharing among donors, it was expected, would be affected by sequencing depth.

The data were produced by immunoSEQ multiplex PCR, yet TCRdb's version contains in-frame clones alone and is incomplete. The sample yields around 1.9 million clones, about 93% seen once. Naive CD8 isolation took CD45RO-negative cells positively selected for CCR7 and excluded terminally differentiated effector memory CD45RA+ cells. Per germline, CDR1 ENHRY and CDR2 SYGVKD. J lost 5 bases, V lost 5 bases, and 9 bases had no gene match. The CDR3 has 16 residues. This receptor was taken from a man between 18 and 29 years old in good health. Some clones in this sample may be carry-over from other donors' samples. Sequences were obtained from naive CD8+ T cells from PBMCs. The rearrangement joins TRBV10-3 to TRBJ2-5; 12 bases line up with TRBD2. CDR3 nucleotides: TGTGCCATCAGTAAGACTAGCGGGAGAAGTTGGGAGACCCAGTACTTC. This translates into CAISKTSGRSWETQYF.